This TCR beta chain was sequenced for a study of T cell responses to AZD1222 COVID-19 vaccine. Profiled with immunoSEQ multiplex PCR; TCRdb holds only in-frame clones, not every one. The sample consists of 150,000 to 250,000 clones, roughly 92% of them appearing once. A word on this clone: Its specificity is not known.

General study results and limits: Close to half of all spike-specific TCRs reportedly target regions of the variants that are unmutated. Vaccine-associated CD4 TCRs spanned spike, dominant at 160-218 and 743-854. Of the AZD1222 recipients, only 5 to 7 were seropositive at baseline.

This receptor was taken from an adult who received the AZD1222 COVID-19 vaccine. Sequences were derived from peripheral blood, sampled 28 days after the second AZD1222 dose.

CDR3 nucleotides: TGTGCCAGCACCCGAGTAGGGGAGAGGGGCTACACCTTC. Translating gives CASTRVGERGYTF. V gene TRBV6-5 combines with J gene TRBJ1-2; a weak D match, TRBD1 (5 bases). Looked up from germline, CDR1 is MNHEY and CDR2 is SVGAGI. The CDR3 spans 13 residues. The V and J ends lost 7 bases and 8 bases respectively, with 17 bases between them.